This T cell receptor beta chain was captured in a study of tissue T cells after allogeneic stem cell transplantation. Here immunoSEQ multiplex PCR was the method, and the copy in TCRdb shows in-frame clones only, minus some. The sample carries about 22,000 clones, around 70% recorded once. Remarks on this clone: Genes and germline come from the mouse. The CDR3 end lies 1 residue beyond the end of the read and is filled in from the germline J gene.

The trim removed 1 base at V and 7 bases at J, leaving 1 base unmatched. Germline V CDR1 and CDR2: FNHDT, SITEND (reference sequence). CDR3 size: 13 residues. This sequence was found in a female BALB/c mouse in good health. Mouse MHC haplotype: H2-d. What was sequenced was blood. The chain couples TRBV19 to TRBJ2-1, with 8 bases matching TRBD1. The CDR3 DNA, read in part, is TGTGCCAGCAGTATATACAGGGGGGCTGAGCAGTTC. It translates to CASSIYRGAEQF. The entire CDR3 protein reads CASSIYRGAEQFF.